This T cell receptor beta chain was obtained from a study of T cells in Graves' hyperthyroidism and ophthalmopathy. This clonotype was counted ten times or more. Fresh peripheral blood, under 13 ml, was the source of the PBMCs. V lost 3 bases and J lost 7; bases outside the gene matches: 9. Looked up from germline, CDR1 is DFQATT and CDR2 is SNEGSKA (reference sequence). The CDR3 totals 16 residues. Regions amplified from RNA transcripts were the TCR beta CDR3 regions. The HTBI set primed first-round TCR CDR3 RT-PCR. TCRdb fed the multiplex PCR reads into MiXCR, producing one record per CDR3 protein. The sample includes under 450,000 distinct CDR3 sequences, about 17% seen only once; the top ten take 34%.

The gene calls are TRBV20-1 and TRBJ2-1, with 13 bases lining up with TRBD2. The source of this sequence is a woman aged 30 to 39 with Graves' hyperthyroidism that later progressed to Graves' ophthalmopathy. Material for sequencing was blood. CDR3 DNA sequence: TGCAGTGCTAGCGATGGGACTAGCGGGGCGGGAAATGAGCAGTTCTTC. This gives the protein CSASDGTSGAGNEQFF.